The rows below give T cell receptor beta chains drawn from one sample of a study of cytomegalovirus exposure and HLA in healthy donors. Libraries were prepared by immunoSEQ multiplex PCR; TCRdb keeps only in-frame clonotypes and omits some of them. The sample shows hundreds of thousands of clones, around 87% of them seen only once. The specimen was PBMCs. These TCRs come from a woman under 30 in good health and CMV-seropositive. Each CDR3 is given with its conserved first and last residue. A D gene is named only where the DNA matches it firmly. Size is stated for part of the rows, as once, few or many counts, or as a class when the clone is expanded.

v_gene: TRBV18
d_gene: TRBD2
abundance: -
j_gene: TRBJ2-7
CDR3nt: TGTGCCAGCTCCCAGGCCGTAGCGGGAGGATCCTACGAGCAGTACTTC
CDR3aa: CASSQAVAGGSYEQYF

v_gene: TRBV6-4
d_gene: TRBD2
abundance: -
j_gene: TRBJ2-3
CDR3nt: TGTGCCAGCAGCATGACTAGCGGTAGCACAGATACGCAGTATTTT
CDR3aa: CASSMTSGSTDTQYF

v_gene: TRBV18
d_gene: -
abundance: -
j_gene: TRBJ2-7
CDR3nt: TGTGCCAGCTCACCACCCCAAAGGAGCTCCTACGAGCAGTACTTC
CDR3aa: CASSPPQRSSYEQYF

v_gene: TRBV9
d_gene: -
abundance: -
j_gene: TRBJ2-3
CDR3nt: TGTGCCAGCAGCGCAATCCATCTTCAGGTTACTAGCACAGATACGCAGTATTTT
CDR3aa: CASSAIHLQVTSTDTQYF

v_gene: TRBV30
d_gene: -
abundance: -
j_gene: TRBJ1-1
CDR3nt: TGTGCCTGCCGACAGAAATTTATGAACACTGAAGCTTTCTTT
CDR3aa: CACRQKFMNTEAFF

v_gene: TRBV11-2
d_gene: TRBD2
abundance: -
j_gene: TRBJ2-6
CDR3nt: TGTGCCAGCAGCTTAGCGGTACTAGCGTACGGGGCCAACGTCCTGACTTTC
CDR3aa: CASSLAVLAYGANVLTF

v_gene: TRBV19
d_gene: -
abundance: few
j_gene: TRBJ2-6
CDR3nt: TGTGCCAGTAGTAAGGAGGTGGGGTTCGCAGGGGATGGGGCCAACGTCCTGACTTTC
CDR3aa: CASSKEVGFAGDGANVLTF

v_gene: TRBV9
d_gene: TRBD1
abundance: -
j_gene: TRBJ2-7
CDR3nt: TGTGCCAGCAGCGTAGGGGTGACAGGGGACCCCTACGAGCAGTACTTC
CDR3aa: CASSVGVTGDPYEQYF

v_gene: TRBV19
d_gene: -
abundance: -
j_gene: TRBJ1-4
CDR3nt: TGTGCCAGTAGTATAGGACAGAGTAATGAAAAACTGTTTTTT
CDR3aa: CASSIGQSNEKLFF

v_gene: TRBV5-4
d_gene: TRBD1
abundance: -
j_gene: TRBJ1-2
CDR3nt: TGTGCCAGCAGCTTAGGACAGGGGAACTATGGCTACACCTTC
CDR3aa: CASSLGQGNYGYTF

v_gene: TRBV19
d_gene: TRBD1
abundance: -
j_gene: TRBJ1-1
CDR3nt: TGTGCCAGTAGGAGACAGGGGATGTTCACTGAAGCTTTCTTT
CDR3aa: CASRRQGMFTEAFF

v_gene: TRBV2
d_gene: -
abundance: -
j_gene: TRBJ2-3
CDR3nt: TGTGCCAGCAGCCTTACCCGGGGTACGCAGTATTTT
CDR3aa: CASSLTRGTQYF

v_gene: TRBV5-1
d_gene: TRBD2
abundance: -
j_gene: TRBJ2-5
CDR3nt: TGCGCCAGCAGCTCGCCTCGAGGGCGGCTAGCGGGAGGGGTAGGTGAGACCCAGTACTTC
CDR3aa: CASSSPRGRLAGGVGETQYF

v_gene: TRBV6-5
d_gene: TRBD2
abundance: -
j_gene: TRBJ2-1
CDR3nt: TGTGCCAGCACTCCTCCGGGACTAAGTACGAATGAGCAGTTCTTC
CDR3aa: CASTPPGLSTNEQFF

v_gene: TRBV19
d_gene: TRBD2
abundance: few
j_gene: TRBJ2-3
CDR3nt: TGTGCCAGTAGATTAGCGGGGAGCACAGATACGCAGTATTTT
CDR3aa: CASRLAGSTDTQYF

v_gene: TRBV18
d_gene: TRBD1
abundance: -
j_gene: TRBJ2-1
CDR3nt: TGTGCCAGCTCACCACCCCGGGTGGGACAGGGTGAGAGTGAGCAGTTCTTC
CDR3aa: CASSPPRVGQGESEQFF

v_gene: TRBV5-4
d_gene: TRBD2
abundance: -
j_gene: TRBJ2-1
CDR3nt: TGTGCCAGCAGCTTGCGGGACTATTCCAATGAGCAGTTCTTC
CDR3aa: CASSLRDYSNEQFF

v_gene: TRBV10-3
d_gene: TRBD2
abundance: few
j_gene: TRBJ2-3
CDR3nt: TGTGCCATCAGGGCAGGACTAGCGGGAGGCAGGAGCACAGATACGCAGTATTTT
CDR3aa: CAIRAGLAGGRSTDTQYF

v_gene: TRBV7-9
d_gene: -
abundance: -
j_gene: TRBJ2-1
CDR3nt: TGTGCCAGCAGCCCAGAGGTCTCTCCCCGCGGGGAGCAGTTCTTC
CDR3aa: CASSPEVSPRGEQFF

v_gene: TRBV7-7
d_gene: -
abundance: -
j_gene: TRBJ2-7
CDR3nt: TGTGCTAGCAGCCCTGGCCGGGGATACGAGCAGTACTTC
CDR3aa: CASSPGRGYEQYF

v_gene: TRBV27
d_gene: -
abundance: -
j_gene: TRBJ1-2
CDR3nt: TGTGCCAGCAGTTTAGGGGGCCTGGGTGGTTATGGCTACACCTTC
CDR3aa: CASSLGGLGGYGYTF

v_gene: TRBV29-1
d_gene: TRBD1
abundance: -
j_gene: TRBJ2-7
CDR3nt: TGCAGCGTTCGGACAGGGCTGAGTGCCGAGCAGTACTTC
CDR3aa: CSVRTGLSAEQYF

v_gene: TRBV5-1
d_gene: -
abundance: -
j_gene: TRBJ2-3
CDR3nt: TGCGCCAGCAGCTTGGCTCAGGGCCTAGATACGCAGTATTTT
CDR3aa: CASSLAQGLDTQYF

v_gene: TRBV29-1
d_gene: TRBD2
abundance: -
j_gene: TRBJ2-1
CDR3nt: TGCAGCGGTGCTTCTGAGGGACTAGTGATTTACAATGAGCAGTTCTTC
CDR3aa: CSGASEGLVIYNEQFF

v_gene: TRBV6-5
d_gene: -
abundance: -
j_gene: TRBJ2-1
CDR3nt: TGTGCCAGCAGTTACTCGAGGTCGTCTTACTACAATGAGCAGTTCTTC
CDR3aa: CASSYSRSSYYNEQFF

v_gene: TRBV5-4
d_gene: TRBD2
abundance: -
j_gene: TRBJ2-5
CDR3nt: TGTGCCAGCAGCTCTGGCGGGAGTAAAGAGACCCAGTACTTC
CDR3aa: CASSSGGSKETQYF

v_gene: TRBV29-1
d_gene: -
abundance: -
j_gene: TRBJ1-1
CDR3nt: TGCAGCGTTGAAGTCAGGGAGGGGACTGAAGCTTTCTTT
CDR3aa: CSVEVREGTEAFF

v_gene: TRBV5-6
d_gene: TRBD2
abundance: -
j_gene: TRBJ2-5
CDR3nt: TGTGCCAGCAGCTTGACTAGCGGGCAACAAGAGACCCAGTACTTC
CDR3aa: CASSLTSGQQETQYF